The T cell receptor beta chain described here comes from a study of T cells in narcolepsy. Study in general: Donors had narcolepsy type 1 or type 2, or were healthy controls.

Libraries were prepared by immunoSEQ multiplex PCR; TCRdb keeps only in-frame clonotypes and omits some of them. The sample lists about 27,000 clones, approximately 89% seen once, with 1.1% in the top ten. The trim removed 1 base at V and 6 bases at J, leaving 4 bases unmatched. The CDR3 sequence is 14 residues long. CDR1 is SGHDN, CDR2 FVKESK, per germline. This sequence joins TRBV14 and TRBJ2-7; 9 bases are shared with TRBD1. The sequence came from a human donor with narcolepsy. The source material was CD45RA- memory CD4+ T cells from PBMCs. The CDR3 here is CASSQAATGGEQYF. CDR3 DNA: TGTGCCAGCAGCCAAGCCGCGACAGGGGGCGAGCAGTACTTC.